Below are 15 T cell receptor beta chains sequenced from a single sample in a study of regulatory T cells in long-lasting Graves disease. TCR beta libraries were built with iRepertoire HTBI primers and Arm-PCR of CDR3 regions. TCRdb re-called the multiplex PCR reads through MiXCR, storing one row per CDR3 protein. The table includes hundreds of thousands of distinct CDR3 sequences, roughly 13% detected once. The time point was: newly diagnosed GD, antithyroid drugs for less than 3 months. From RNA extracted from PBMCs, the TCR library was made. These data are also associated with another study on T cells in Graves' hyperthyroidism and ophthalmopathy.

The sample in question was peripheral blood mononuclear cells (PBMCs), obtained at new diagnosis, from a patient treated with antithyroid drugs. The receptors originated from a man aged 25 to 40 with Graves disease.

The chain joins TRBV25-1 to TRBJ2-1; D is uncertain. Trimming cost V 11 bases and J 3 bases, with 11 bases left between them. The CDR3 sequence is 12 residues long. Germline V gives CDR1 MGHDK, CDR2 SYGVNS. CDR3 DNA: TGTGCCTCGGCTAGAATCTACAATGAGCAGTTCTTC. It encodes CASARIYNEQFF.

The sample holds many counts of this clonotype. This chain uses TRBV29-1 with TRBJ1-2; D call uncertain. CDR1 and CDR2 from the germline V gene are SQVTM and ANQGSEA. Trimming shortened V by 6 bases and J by 3 bases, and 14 bases separated the two germline ends. The CDR3 totals 13 residues. CDR3: CSVGGSEDYGYTF. CDR3 nucleotide sequence: TGCAGCGTGGGAGGCTCGGAGGACTATGGCTACACCTTC.

The chain uses TRBV6-2 or TRBV6-3 and TRBJ2-5; TRBD2 matches 11 bases. With V trimmed by 0 bases and J by 4 bases, 10 bases remained unmatched. Germline assignment: CDR1 MNHEY and CDR2 SVGEGT. The CDR3 loop spans 18 amino acids. CDR3 DNA: TGTGCCAGCAGTTACTCGATAGTTAGCGGGAGGGCCGTAGAGACCCAGTACTTC. Translated: CASSYSIVSGRAVETQYF.

This clonotype was seen a few times. The V gene is TRBV2, the J gene TRBJ2-7, with unresolved D. CDR1 is SNHLY, CDR2 FYNNEI, per germline. V was trimmed by 2 bases and J by 4 bases, leaving 15 bases between them. The CDR3 spans 15 residues. CDR3 amino acids: CASSEWVDGYYEQYF. CDR3 in DNA: TGTGCCAGCAGTGAATGGGTTGACGGCTATTACGAGCAGTACTTC.

In its sample, this clonotype was seen many times. This chain joins TRBV10-3 and TRBJ1-5; D unclear. The V gene lost 8 bases and the J gene lost 5 bases, with 4 bases spanning the gap. The length of the CDR3 is 10 residues. Germline-derived CDR1 and CDR2 are ENHRY and SYGVKD. CDR3 residues: CAIGDQPQHF. The CDR3 bases are TGTGCCATCGGGGATCAGCCCCAGCATTTT.

In this sample, this clonotype turned up many times. The chain uses TRBV30 and TRBJ1-4, with D uncertain. V was pared by 4 bases and J by 0 bases, with 6 bases between. The CDR3 loop spans 13 amino acids. From germline, CDR1 is GTSNPN and CDR2 SVGIG (reference sequence). Here the CDR3 DNA reads TGTGCCTGGAATGGGCCAACTAATGAAAAACTGTTTTTT. The encoded protein is CAWNGPTNEKLFF.

This clonotype was counted a few times. The chain carries TRBV9 and TRBJ2-7; a weak D match, TRBD2 (6 bases). The length of the CDR3 is 14 residues. V was shortened by 4 bases and J by 7 bases, with 18 bases between the two germline ends. Per germline, CDR1 SGDLS and CDR2 YYNGEE. In DNA, the CDR3 is TGTGCCAGCAGCCCTCGGGAGAGGATTGGGGAGCAGTACTTC. It is translated as CASSPRERIGEQYF.

V gene TRBV13 combines with J gene TRBJ1-4; a weak D match, TRBD1 (5 bases). This CDR3 is 17 amino acids long. Germline V gives CDR1 PRHDT, CDR2 FYEKMQ (reference sequence). Deletions cut 5 bases from V and 6 bases from J, with 22 bases between. DNA for the CDR3: TGTGCCAGCAGCACGAACGGTCTTCAGGGAGGAGATGAAAAACTGTTTTTT. It yields the protein CASSTNGLQGGDEKLFF.

This chain connects TRBV28 to TRBJ1-6, with D unclear. This CDR3 has 13 residues. Germline values: CDR1 MDHEN, CDR2 SYDVKM. Trimming removed 6 bases at V and 8 bases at J, with 11 bases between. CDR3 coding DNA: TGTGCCAGCAGCCAGGCTGAGGATTCACCCCTCCACTTT. Amino acid sequence: CASSQAEDSPLHF.

This clonotype has only a few counts. This chain joins TRBV7-8 and TRBJ1-4; a possible D gene is TRBD1 (6 bases). Deletions cut 4 bases from V and 7 bases from J, with 19 bases between. CDR1 is SGHVS, CDR2 FQNEAQ, per germline. The CDR3 runs to 16 residues. The CDR3 nucleotides are TGTGCCAGCAGCTCGCCGACAGGAAGGTTGGCTGAAAAACTGTTTTTT. Amino acid sequence: CASSSPTGRLAEKLFF.

This clonotype was detected ten times or more. This chain connects TRBV3-1 to TRBJ1-5, with D unclear. Trimming shortened V by 4 bases and J by 7 bases, and 11 bases separated the two germline ends. The germline V gene has CDR1 LGHDT and CDR2 YNNKEL (reference sequence). The CDR3 has 13 amino acids. The CDR3 is CASSRSAMQPQHF. CDR3 sequence (DNA): TGTGCCAGCAGCCGGAGCGCGATGCAGCCCCAGCATTTT.

The table lists this clonotype with many counts. The CDR3 reads CASRYRGQETGELFF. The CDR3, as DNA: TGTGCCAGCAGGTACAGGGGGCAAGAGACCGGGGAGCTGTTTTTT. V gene TRBV5-5 combines with J gene TRBJ2-2, with 9 positions matching TRBD1. After removal of 5 bases from V and 5 bases from J, the junction contained 7 bases not matched to a gene. This CDR3 has 15 amino acids. Germline V gene sequence: CDR1 SGHKS, CDR2 YYEKEE (reference sequence).

Note on this clonotype: This could be a read error, since a much larger clone is one nucleotide away. V usage is TRBV20-1 and J usage is TRBJ2-7, with TRBD2 matching 13 bases. Looked up from germline, CDR1 is DFQATT and CDR2 is SNEGSKA (reference sequence). The CDR3 contains 19 residues. CDR3 loop: CSTRPNNPSTSGRWYEQYF. Written as DNA, the CDR3 is TGCAGTACTAGACCAAACAACCCCTCGACTAGCGGGAGGTGGTACGAGCAGTACTTC.

This clonotype was observed at least ten times. The V gene is TRBV20-1, the J gene TRBJ2-1, with TRBD2 matching over 10 bases. The CDR3 has 15 residues. V lost 6 bases, J lost 7 bases, and 12 bases stayed unmatched. Germline values: CDR1 DFQATT, CDR2 SNEGSKA (reference sequence). Written as DNA, the CDR3 is TGCAGTGCCACCGCCGGAGCGGGAGGGTGGAATGAGCAGTTCTTC. It encodes CSATAGAGGWNEQFF.

The sample holds many counts of this clonotype. This chain connects TRBV5-6 to TRBJ2-1; D may be TRBD2 (6 bases). With 7 bases removed from V and 0 bases from J, the gap between germline ends came to 17 bases. This CDR3 has 16 amino acids. In germline, CDR1 is SGHDT, CDR2 YYEEEE. The CDR3: CASSPPGDSSYNEQFF. CDR3 nucleotide sequence: TGTGCCAGCTCCCCTCCGGGGGATAGCTCCTACAATGAGCAGTTCTTC.